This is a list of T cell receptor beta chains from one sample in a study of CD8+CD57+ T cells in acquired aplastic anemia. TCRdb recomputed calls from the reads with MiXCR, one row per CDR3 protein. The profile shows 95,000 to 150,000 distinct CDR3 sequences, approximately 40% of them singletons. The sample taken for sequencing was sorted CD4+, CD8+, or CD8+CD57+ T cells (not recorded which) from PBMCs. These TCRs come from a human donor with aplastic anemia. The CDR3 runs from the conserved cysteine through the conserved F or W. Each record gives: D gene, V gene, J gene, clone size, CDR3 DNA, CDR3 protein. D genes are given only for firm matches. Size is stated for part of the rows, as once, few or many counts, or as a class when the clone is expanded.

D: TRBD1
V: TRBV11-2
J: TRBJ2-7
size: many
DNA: TGTGCCAGCAGCCGTCTTCAGGGACAGGGGCCCTACGAGCAGTACTTC
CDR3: CASSRLQGQGPYEQYF

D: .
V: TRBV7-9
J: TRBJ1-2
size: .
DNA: TGTGCCAGCACCTTAACAGGTATAGGCTACACCTTC
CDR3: CASTLTGIGYTF

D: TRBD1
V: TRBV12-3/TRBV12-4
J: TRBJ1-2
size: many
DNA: TGTGCCAGCAGTCCAGGGGGCGCGGGGGGCTACACCTTC
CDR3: CASSPGGAGGYTF

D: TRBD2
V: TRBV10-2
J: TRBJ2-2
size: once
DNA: TGCGCCGGCAGTGAAACTAGCGGGCTGGACACCGGGGAGCTGTTTTTT
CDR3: CAGSETSGLDTGELFF

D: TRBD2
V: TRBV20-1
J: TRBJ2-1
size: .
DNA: TGCAGTTTGGTTAGCGGGGGCTTCTCCTACAATGAGCAGTTCTTC
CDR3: CSLVSGGFSYNEQFF

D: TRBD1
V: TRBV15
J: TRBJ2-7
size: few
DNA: TGTGCCACCAGCTCAAGACAGGGGGCCTCCTACGAGCAGTACTTC
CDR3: CATSSRQGASYEQYF

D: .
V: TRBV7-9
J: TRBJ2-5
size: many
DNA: TGTGCCAGCACCCCGCTGGGCCAGGGTCAAGAGACCCAGTACTTC
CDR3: CASTPLGQGQETQYF

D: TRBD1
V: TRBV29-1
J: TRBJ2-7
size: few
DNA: TGCAGCGTGGCTCGGGACAGGGGTACCGAGCAGTACTTC
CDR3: CSVARDRGTEQYF

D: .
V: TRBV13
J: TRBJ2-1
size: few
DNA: TGTGCCAGCAGCCGCTCGACAGGCCAAAGCTCCTACAATGAGCAGTTCTTC
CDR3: CASSRSTGQSSYNEQFF

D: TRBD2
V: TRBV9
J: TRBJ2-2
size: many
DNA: TGTGCCAGCAGCGTAGGACTAGCGGGGGTCCGTAGCGGGGAGCTGTTTTTT
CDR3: CASSVGLAGVRSGELFF

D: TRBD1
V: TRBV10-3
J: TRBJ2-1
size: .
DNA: TGTGCCATCAGTGGTGGGACAGGGGATGAGCAGTTCTTC
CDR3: CAISGGTGDEQFF

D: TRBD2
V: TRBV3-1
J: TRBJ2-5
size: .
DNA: TGTGCCAGCACTCCTCACGGGGGGGTTGAGACCCAGTACTTC
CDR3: CASTPHGGVETQYF

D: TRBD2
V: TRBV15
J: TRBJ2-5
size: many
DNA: TGTGCCACCAGCAGAGATCGAAGTCGGGGGACTAGCGCATCTCAAGAGACCCAGTACTTC
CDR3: CATSRDRSRGTSASQETQYF

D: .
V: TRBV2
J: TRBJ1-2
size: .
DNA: TGTGCCAGCAGTGGGCAGGGCAGCTATGGCTACACCTTC
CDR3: CASSGQGSYGYTF

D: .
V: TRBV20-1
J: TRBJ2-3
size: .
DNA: TGCAGTGCTAGGGATCGGAGAAAACTTAGCACAGATACGCAGTATTTT
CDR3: CSARDRRKLSTDTQYF

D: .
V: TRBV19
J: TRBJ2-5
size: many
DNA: TGTGCCAGTAGTATAGGAGACCTCGGGGTAGAGACCCAGTACTTC
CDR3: CASSIGDLGVETQYF

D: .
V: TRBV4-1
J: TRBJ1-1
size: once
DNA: TGCGCCAGCAGCCAAGATCACGCACCCGCAGCGAACACTGAAGCTTTCTTT
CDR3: CASSQDHAPAANTEAFF

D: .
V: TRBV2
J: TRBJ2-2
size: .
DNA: TGTGCCAGCAGGGCGGAGCACACGAACACCGGGGAGCTGTTTTTT
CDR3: CASRAEHTNTGELFF

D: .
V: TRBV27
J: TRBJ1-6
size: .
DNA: TGTGCCAGCAGTTTGGGGCTGACACCCTCCTATAATTCACCCCTCCACTTT
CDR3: CASSLGLTPSYNSPLHF

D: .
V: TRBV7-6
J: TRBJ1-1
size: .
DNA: TGTGCCAGCAGCATGGGACACGAAGCTTTCTTT
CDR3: CASSMGHEAFF

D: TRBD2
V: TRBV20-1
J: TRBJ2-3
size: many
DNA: TGCAGTGCTACCGGGACTAGCGGGGGGGATACGCAGTATTTT
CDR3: CSATGTSGGDTQYF

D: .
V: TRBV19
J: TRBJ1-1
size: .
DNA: TGTGCCAGTAGAAATTTGCCCTCGACAAGAGAAGCTTTCTTT
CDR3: CASRNLPSTREAFF

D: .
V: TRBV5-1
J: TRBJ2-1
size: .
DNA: TGCGCCAGCAGCTTGTGGGAACCCTACAATGAGCAGTTCTTC
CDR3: CASSLWEPYNEQFF

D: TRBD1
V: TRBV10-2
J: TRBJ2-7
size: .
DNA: TGCGCCAGCGCCGAGGACAGGGGCCACGAGCAGTACTTC
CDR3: CASAEDRGHEQYF

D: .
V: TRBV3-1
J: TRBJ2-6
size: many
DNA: TGTGCCAGCAACAGGGCCGGGGCCAACGTCCTGACTTTC
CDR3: CASNRAGANVLTF

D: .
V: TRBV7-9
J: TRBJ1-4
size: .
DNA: TGTGCCAGCAGCTTGCGTAGTTGGGAAAAACTGTTTTTT
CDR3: CASSLRSWEKLFF

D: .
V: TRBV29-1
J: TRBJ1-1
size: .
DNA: TGCAGCGTTGAGAGGGAAACCAACACTGAAGCTTTCTTT
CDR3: CSVERETNTEAFF

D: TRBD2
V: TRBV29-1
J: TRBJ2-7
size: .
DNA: TGCAGCGTTGCGGTCCAGCGGGAGGGCGAGCAGTACTTC
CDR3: CSVAVQREGEQYF

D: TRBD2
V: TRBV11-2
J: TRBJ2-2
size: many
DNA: TGTGCCAGCAGCTTAGAGGGACTAGCGGGGGGCGTGACCGGGGAGCTGTTTTTT
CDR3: CASSLEGLAGGVTGELFF

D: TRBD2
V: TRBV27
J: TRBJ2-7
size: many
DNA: TGTGCCAGCAGATTAAAGCAAGGGAGGGCCTACGAGCAGTACTTC
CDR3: CASRLKQGRAYEQYF

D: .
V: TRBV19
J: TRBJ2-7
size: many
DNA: TGTGCCAGGGGAAGCGAGCAGTACTTC
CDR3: CARGSEQYF

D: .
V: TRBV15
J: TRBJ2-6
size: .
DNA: TGTGCCACCAGCAGAGCCCTCTCTGGGGCCAACGTCCTGACTTTC
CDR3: CATSRALSGANVLTF

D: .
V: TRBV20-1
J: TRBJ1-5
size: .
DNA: TGTAGTGCTAGAGATCGGACAGTTAGCAATCAGCCCCAGCATTTT
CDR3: CSARDRTVSNQPQHF

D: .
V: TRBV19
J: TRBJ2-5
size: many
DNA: TGTGCCAGTAGTCGTAGGCGGGGGGACAGGGAGACCCAGTACTTC
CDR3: CASSRRRGDRETQYF

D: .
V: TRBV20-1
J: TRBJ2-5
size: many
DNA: TGCAGTGCACCGTCGGGGGCCCGGGAGACCCAGTACTTC
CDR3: CSAPSGARETQYF

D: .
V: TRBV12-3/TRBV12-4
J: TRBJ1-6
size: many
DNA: TGTGCCAGCAGTTTTCGGGGCTCCTATAATTCACCCCTCCACTTT
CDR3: CASSFRGSYNSPLHF

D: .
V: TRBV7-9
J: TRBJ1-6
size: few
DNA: TGTGCTAGCAGCTTGAGATATAATTCACCCCTCCACTTT
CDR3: CASSLRYNSPLHF

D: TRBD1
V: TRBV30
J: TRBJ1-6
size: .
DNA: TGTGCCTGGAACGCCGGGACAGGGTCCTATAATTCACCCCTCCACTTT
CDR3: CAWNAGTGSYNSPLHF

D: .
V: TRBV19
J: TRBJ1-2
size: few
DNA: TGTGCCAGTAGCCTCCAAGCCCCTAACTATGGCTACACCTTC
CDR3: CASSLQAPNYGYTF

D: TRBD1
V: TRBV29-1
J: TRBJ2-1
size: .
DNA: TGCAGCGTCGCCGGATCCACAGGGGGTAATGAGCAGTTCTTC
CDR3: CSVAGSTGGNEQFF

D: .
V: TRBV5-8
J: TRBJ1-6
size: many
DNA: TGTGCCAGCAGCTCCCCGAGACGTTCAGGTTCACCCCTCCACTTT
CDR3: CASSSPRRSGSPLHF

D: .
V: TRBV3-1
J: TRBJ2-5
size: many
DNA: TGTGCCAGCAGCCCTCTAGCGTCCGGGACCCAGTACTTC
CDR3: CASSPLASGTQYF

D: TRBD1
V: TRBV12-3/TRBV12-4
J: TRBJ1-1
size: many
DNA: TGTGCCAGCACCTCAGGGGGCGCGGGGACTGAAGCTTTCTTT
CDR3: CASTSGGAGTEAFF